Here is one T cell receptor (beta chain) with its context. The antigen is unknown. This record belongs to a study of cytomegalovirus exposure and HLA in healthy donors. The study's findings and limits: Earlier analysis found most TCR beta V segments productive about 87% or about 30% of the time.

The germline V gene has CDR1 SGHTA and CDR2 FQGNSA. The CDR3 length is 16 residues. Unmatched junction bases numbered 5, after V lost 5 bases and J lost 0 bases. The PCR had 60 Vbeta and 13 Jbeta primers. Repertoires were generated with immunoSEQ multiplex PCR, while TCRdb's copy carries only in-frame clones and drops some. Recorded for this sample: some 75,000 clones. This receptor was identified in a man aged 40-49 years in good health and CMV-seronegative. The material sequenced was PBMCs. This sequence joins TRBV7-2 and TRBJ1-5; 9 bases agree with TRBD1. CDR3 DNA: TGTGCCAGCAGCCAGGACAGGGGTTATAGCAATCAGCCCCAGCATTTT. It encodes CASSQDRGYSNQPQHF.